Given below is one T cell receptor beta chain in context. CDR3 length: 16 residues. Germline loops: CDR1 MNHNS, CDR2 SASEGT. The ends lost 4 bases at V and 5 bases at J; junction bases unmatched: 8. This sample is drawn from a study of T cell changes during pregnancy in multiple sclerosis. Profiled with immunoSEQ multiplex PCR; TCRdb holds only in-frame clones, not every one. This table has over 15,000 clones, around nine tenths appearing once. The TCR was taken from a female donor in good health, enrolled as a control in a pregnancy study. Sequencing used CD8+ T cells from peripheral blood mononuclear cells, obtained after pregnancy. J is TRBJ2-1 and V is TRBV6-1; 10 bases match TRBD2. Written as DNA, the CDR3 is TGTGCCAGCAGTGCCGATAGCGGGGGGCCCCACAATGAGCAGTTCTTC. Translating gives CASSADSGGPHNEQFF.